The 14 T cell receptor beta chains listed next were all sequenced from one sample in a study of shared T cell receptors in the human thymus. Sequencing was performed with immunoSEQ multiplex PCR; in TCRdb, only in-frame clones are kept and a portion is missing. The sample carries over 450,000 clones, approximately 78% recorded once. These data also formed part of another study, on human thymus T cells.

Sequencing used thymocytes. All receptors derive from a boy under two years old with a congenital heart defect.

The genes are TRBV28 and TRBJ1-3; D call uncertain. CDR1 is MDHEN, CDR2 SYDVKM, per germline. The CDR3 runs 12 residues. Trimming removed 5 bases from V and 6 bases from J, with 8 bases in between. The CDR3 region has the DNA TGTGCCAGCAGTAAAATCATAAACACCATATATTTT. It yields the protein CASSKIINTIYF.

This chain connects TRBV5-5 to TRBJ2-1; D remains unclear. The V and J ends lost 7 bases and 5 bases respectively, with 4 bases between them. The V gene's germline CDR1 is SGHKS and CDR2 YYEKEE (reference sequence). The CDR3 is 10 amino acids. The CDR3 DNA sequence: TGTGCCAGCGTCGACAATGAGCAGTTCTTC. It is translated as CASVDNEQFF.

The chain is built from TRBV7-9 and TRBJ1-1; D gene uncertain. Germline V gives CDR1 SEHNR, CDR2 FQNEAQ (reference sequence). Trimming removed 5 bases at V and 4 bases at J, with 11 bases between. The CDR3 runs 13 residues. The CDR3 here is CASSRRRVTEAFF. CDR3 DNA sequence: TGTGCCAGCAGCCGGAGACGTGTCACTGAAGCTTTCTTT.

This rearrangement joins TRBV28 to TRBJ1-1; TRBD1 agrees at 7 bases. Germline CDR1 reads MDHEN; CDR2 reads SYDVKM. The CDR3 totals 15 residues. J lost 4 bases, V lost 1 base, and 6 bases had no gene match. CDR3 bases: TGTGCCAGCAGTTTATTCGGGGACAGTGCCACTGAAGCTTTCTTT. This gives the protein CASSLFGDSATEAFF. The complete variable domain, with remaining parts taken from reference TRBV28 and TRBJ1-1, reads DVKVTQSSRYLVKRTGEKVFLECVQDMDHENMFWYRQDPGLGLRLIYFSYDVKMKEKGDIPEGYSVSREKKERFSLILESASTNQTSMYLCASSLFGDSATEAFFGQGTRLTVV.

V and J are TRBV28 and TRBJ1-2; no firm D call. The germline V gene has CDR1 MDHEN and CDR2 SYDVKM. Deletions cut 4 bases from V and 6 bases from J, with 21 bases between. The length of the CDR3 is 16 residues. The CDR3: CASSSLTGQAENGYTF. For the CDR3, the DNA is TGTGCCAGCAGTTCGCTTACTGGGCAGGCCGAGAATGGCTACACCTTC.

This clone was recorded only once. The V gene is TRBV5-1, the J gene TRBJ2-7; a possible D gene is TRBD2 (7 bases). This CDR3 comprises 18 residues. Germline values: CDR1 SGHRS, CDR2 YFSETQ. The V end was cut by 3 bases, the J end by 2 bases, with 24 bases between. DNA of the CDR3: TGCGCCAGCAGCTCCTACCGTTATCGTGGCGGGGGCCCCTACGAGCAGTACTTC. This gives the protein CASSSYRYRGGGPYEQYF.

The chain carries TRBV30 and TRBJ2-2; the D gene is possibly TRBD2 (7 bases). In germline, CDR1 is GTSNPN, CDR2 SVGIG (reference sequence). The V end lost 8 bases, the J end lost 1 base, and 20 bases lay between the germline ends. The CDR3 runs to 16 residues. The CDR3 sequence is CAVRYGGPRNTGELFF. DNA of the CDR3: TGTGCCGTCAGGTACGGGGGGCCGAGGAACACCGGGGAGCTGTTTTTT.

This clone showed up just once. The chain has TRBV5-5 and TRBJ2-5, with D perhaps TRBD1 (6 bases). Germline V lookup: CDR1 SGHKS, CDR2 YYEKEE (reference sequence). V lost 4 bases, J lost 0 bases, and 19 bases lay in between. This CDR3 region has 17 residues. In DNA form, the CDR3 reads TGTGCCAGCAGCCTGTGGTGGACAGAGATGTACCAAGAGACCCAGTACTTC. Protein product: CASSLWWTEMYQETQYF.

This clone was picked up one time. The chain joins TRBV7-2 to TRBJ2-7, with D possibly TRBD1 on 6 matching bases. Trimming cost V 1 base and J 2 bases, with 9 bases left between them. CDR1 is SGHTA and CDR2 is FQGNSA in the germline V gene. The CDR3 totals 14 residues. The CDR3 sequence: CASSLEGDTYEQYF. CDR3 in DNA: TGTGCCAGCAGCTTAGAGGGGGACACCTACGAGCAGTACTTC.

J is TRBJ1-2 and V is TRBV5-1; D may be TRBD1 (5 bases). V lost 0 bases to trimming and J lost 4 bases, with 10 bases between them. Germline values: CDR1 SGHRS, CDR2 YFSETQ. This CDR3 contains 14 residues. The CDR3 nucleotides are TGCGCCAGCAGCTTGGGACAGTTCCTCTATGGCTACACCTTC. Amino acid sequence: CASSLGQFLYGYTF.

This clone was found once. J is TRBJ1-1 and V is TRBV6-1, with D tentatively TRBD1 (5 bases). Germline CDR1 and CDR2: MNHNS and SASEGT. V was clipped by 5 bases and J by 1 base, with 11 bases between them. This CDR3 comprises 14 residues. DNA for the CDR3: TGTGCCAGCAGTCCAGACAGAAAGAACACTGAAGCTTTCTTT. This gives the protein CASSPDRKNTEAFF.

This chain joins TRBV2 and TRBJ2-3; 9 bases line up with TRBD2. Per the germline V gene, CDR1 is SNHLY and CDR2 is FYNNEI. The CDR3 is 19 residues long. After removal of 5 bases from V and 4 bases from J, the junction contained 19 bases not matched to a gene. CDR3 in DNA: TGTGCCAGCAGTCCCGAGGGGGCTAGCGGGATGCGGTTGGCAGATACGCAGTATTTT. It is translated as CASSPEGASGMRLADTQYF.

This chain connects TRBV15 to TRBJ2-2, with 7 positions matching TRBD2. The V segment lost 1 base and the J segment 5 bases; nucleotides outside the gene matches: 10. The CDR3 is 17 amino acids. CDR1 LNHNV and CDR2 YYDKDF come from the germline V gene (reference sequence). CDR3 sequence (DNA): TGTGCCACCAGCAGAGGGTCAGCGCGGGAGACGACCGGGGAGCTGTTTTTT. Translation: CATSRGSARETTGELFF.

The sample holds a few counts of this clone. The rearrangement joins TRBV15 to TRBJ2-2; 9 bases align to TRBD2. V lost 3 bases, J lost 4 bases, and 3 bases stayed unmatched. Per germline, CDR1 LNHNV and CDR2 YYDKDF (reference sequence). The CDR3 is made up of 15 amino acids. The CDR3 loop reads CATSRTSGPTGELFF. As DNA, the CDR3 is TGTGCCACCAGCAGGACTAGCGGACCCACCGGGGAGCTGTTTTTT.